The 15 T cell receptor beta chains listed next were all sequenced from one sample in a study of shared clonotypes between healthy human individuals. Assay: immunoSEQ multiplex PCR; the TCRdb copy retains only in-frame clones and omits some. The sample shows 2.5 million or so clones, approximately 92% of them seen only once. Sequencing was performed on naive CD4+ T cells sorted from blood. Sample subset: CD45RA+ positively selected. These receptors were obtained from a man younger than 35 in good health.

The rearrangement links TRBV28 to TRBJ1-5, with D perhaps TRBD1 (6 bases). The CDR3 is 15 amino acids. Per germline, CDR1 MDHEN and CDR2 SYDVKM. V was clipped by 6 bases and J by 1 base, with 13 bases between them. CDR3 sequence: CASRPTGQSNQPQHF. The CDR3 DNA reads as TGTGCCAGCAGACCAACCGGACAGAGCAATCAGCCCCAGCATTTT.

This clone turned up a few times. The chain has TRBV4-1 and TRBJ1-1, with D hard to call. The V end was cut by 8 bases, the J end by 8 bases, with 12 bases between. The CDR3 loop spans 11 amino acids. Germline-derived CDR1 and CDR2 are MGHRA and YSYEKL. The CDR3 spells CASGVGGEAFF. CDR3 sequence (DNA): TGCGCCAGCGGGGTCGGAGGCGAAGCTTTCTTT.

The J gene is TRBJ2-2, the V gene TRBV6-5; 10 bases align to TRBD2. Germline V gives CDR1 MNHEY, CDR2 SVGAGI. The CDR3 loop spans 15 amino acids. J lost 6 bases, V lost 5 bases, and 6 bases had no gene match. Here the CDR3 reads CASSPAGGAPGELFF. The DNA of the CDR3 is TGTGCCAGCAGTCCAGCGGGAGGGGCTCCCGGGGAGCTGTTTTTT.

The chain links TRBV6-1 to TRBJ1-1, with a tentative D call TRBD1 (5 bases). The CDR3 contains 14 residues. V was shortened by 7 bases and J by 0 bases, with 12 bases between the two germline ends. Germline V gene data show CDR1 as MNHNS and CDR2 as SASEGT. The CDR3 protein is CASILATVNTEAFF. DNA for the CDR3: TGTGCCAGCATCCTTGCGACAGTGAACACTGAAGCTTTCTTT.

DNA for the CDR3: TGTGCCAGCAGCTTAGGGACAGGATACTCCTACGAGCAGTACTTC. It yields the protein CASSLGTGYSYEQYF. V usage is TRBV7-9 and J usage is TRBJ2-7, with TRBD1 matching 7 bases. After removal of 1 base from V and 0 bases from J, the junction contained 3 bases not matched to a gene. This CDR3 spans 15 amino acids. CDR1 SEHNR and CDR2 FQNEAQ come from the germline V gene (reference sequence).

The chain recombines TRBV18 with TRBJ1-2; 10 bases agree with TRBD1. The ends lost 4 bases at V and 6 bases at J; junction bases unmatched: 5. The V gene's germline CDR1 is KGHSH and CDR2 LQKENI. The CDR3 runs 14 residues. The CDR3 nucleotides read TGTGCCAGCTCACTACTCGGGACAGGGGATGGCTACACCTTC. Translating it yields CASSLLGTGDGYTF.

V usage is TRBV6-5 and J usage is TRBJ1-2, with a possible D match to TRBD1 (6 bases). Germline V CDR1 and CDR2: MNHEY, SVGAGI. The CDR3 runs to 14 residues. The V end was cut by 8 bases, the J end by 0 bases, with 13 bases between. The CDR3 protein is CASGGTPPNYGYTF. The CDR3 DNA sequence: TGTGCCAGCGGGGGGACACCACCTAACTATGGCTACACCTTC.

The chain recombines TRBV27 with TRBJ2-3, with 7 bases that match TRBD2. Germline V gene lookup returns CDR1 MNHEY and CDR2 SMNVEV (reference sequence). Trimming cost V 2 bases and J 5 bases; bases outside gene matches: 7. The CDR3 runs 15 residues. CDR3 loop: CASSLRGGRVDTQYF. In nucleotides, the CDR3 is TGTGCCAGCAGTTTAAGGGGCGGGAGAGTAGATACGCAGTATTTT.

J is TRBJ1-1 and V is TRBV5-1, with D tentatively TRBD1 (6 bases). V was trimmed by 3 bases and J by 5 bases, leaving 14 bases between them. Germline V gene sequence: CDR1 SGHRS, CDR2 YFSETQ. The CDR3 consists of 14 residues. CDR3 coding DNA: TGCGCCAGCAGCTCTCAGGGGAGTCCAACTGAAGCTTTCTTT. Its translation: CASSSQGSPTEAFF.

The CDR3 is CASSQDWGGPLTGELFF. The CDR3 bases are TGCGCCAGCAGCCAAGATTGGGGCGGCCCCCTCACCGGGGAGCTGTTTTTT. This rearrangement joins TRBV4-3 to TRBJ2-2; the D gene is possibly TRBD1 (5 bases). Looked up from germline, CDR1 is LGHNA and CDR2 is YSLEER. The V and J ends lost 0 bases and 4 bases respectively, with 15 bases between them. The CDR3 spans 17 residues.

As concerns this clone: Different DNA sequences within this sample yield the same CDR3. DNA of the CDR3: TGTGCCAGCTCACCACCCGGACTAGCGGGGGGAGTAGAGACCCAGTACTTC. Encoded protein: CASSPPGLAGGVETQYF. The genes are TRBV18 and TRBJ2-5; 14 positions agree with TRBD2. Germline trimming cut 0 bases from V and 4 bases from J; bases unmatched to any gene: 4. In germline, CDR1 is KGHSH, CDR2 LQKENI. This CDR3 spans 17 amino acids.

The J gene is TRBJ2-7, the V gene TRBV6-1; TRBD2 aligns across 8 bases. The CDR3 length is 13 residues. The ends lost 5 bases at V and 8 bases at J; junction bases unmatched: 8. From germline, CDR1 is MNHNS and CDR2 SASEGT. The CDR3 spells CASSSTREGKQYF. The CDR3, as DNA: TGTGCCAGCAGTTCGACCCGGGAGGGAAAGCAGTACTTC.

Written as DNA, the CDR3 is TGCGCCAGCGGAAATCCGAGCGGGAGAGGATACCCCAACCCCTACGAGCAGTACTTC. Residues: CASGNPSGRGYPNPYEQYF. This chain connects TRBV23-1 to TRBJ2-7, with TRBD2 identical over 8 bases. TRBV23-1 is an open reading frame whose function is uncertain. The junction had 23 bases not matched to a gene; V was cut back by 8 bases and J by 2 bases. CDR3 length: 19 residues.

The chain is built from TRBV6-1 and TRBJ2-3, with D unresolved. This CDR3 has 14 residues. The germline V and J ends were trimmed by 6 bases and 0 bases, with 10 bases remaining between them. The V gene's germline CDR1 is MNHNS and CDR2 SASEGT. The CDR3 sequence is CASRVSRSTDTQYF. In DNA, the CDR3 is TGTGCCAGCAGGGTCTCCCGTAGCACAGATACGCAGTATTTT.

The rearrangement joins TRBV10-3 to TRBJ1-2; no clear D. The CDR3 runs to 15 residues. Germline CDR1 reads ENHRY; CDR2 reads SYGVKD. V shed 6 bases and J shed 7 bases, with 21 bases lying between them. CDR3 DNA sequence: TGTGCCATCAGGGATATTGGACGGGAGTTGGGTGGCTACACCTTC. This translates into CAIRDIGRELGGYTF.